This TCR beta chain was sequenced during a study of CD4 T cells in relation to SARS-CoV-2 and coronaviruses. Study overall: The restricting HLA molecule for shared crossreactive spike epitopes was mapped. Study observations and caveats: The assay detects memory recall responses, not culture-primed primary responses. No crossreactivity against non-spike viral proteins was tested here.

Deep TCR-beta sequencing used DNA from uncultured naive and memory CD4+ T cells. Libraries were prepared by immunoSEQ multiplex PCR; TCRdb keeps only in-frame clonotypes and omits some of them. The sample includes 50,000 to 70,000 clones, around 87% seen only once; the top ten take 1.6%. The CDR3 has 12 residues. V dropped 1 base and J dropped 6 bases, with 7 bases sitting between them. Germline V lookup: CDR1 GTSNPN, CDR2 SVGIG (reference sequence). As to this clone: The antigen is not known.

CD4+ T cells from unexposed donors were obtained before the COVID-19 pandemic (2011-2018). This receptor was identified in a human donor in good health. Sequenced material: memory CD4+ T cells from PBMCs. This rearrangement joins TRBV30 to TRBJ1-5, with unresolved D. CDR3 nucleotides: TGTGCCTGGAGTGCCTGGAGTCAGCCCCAGCATTTT. It is translated as CAWSAWSQPQHF.